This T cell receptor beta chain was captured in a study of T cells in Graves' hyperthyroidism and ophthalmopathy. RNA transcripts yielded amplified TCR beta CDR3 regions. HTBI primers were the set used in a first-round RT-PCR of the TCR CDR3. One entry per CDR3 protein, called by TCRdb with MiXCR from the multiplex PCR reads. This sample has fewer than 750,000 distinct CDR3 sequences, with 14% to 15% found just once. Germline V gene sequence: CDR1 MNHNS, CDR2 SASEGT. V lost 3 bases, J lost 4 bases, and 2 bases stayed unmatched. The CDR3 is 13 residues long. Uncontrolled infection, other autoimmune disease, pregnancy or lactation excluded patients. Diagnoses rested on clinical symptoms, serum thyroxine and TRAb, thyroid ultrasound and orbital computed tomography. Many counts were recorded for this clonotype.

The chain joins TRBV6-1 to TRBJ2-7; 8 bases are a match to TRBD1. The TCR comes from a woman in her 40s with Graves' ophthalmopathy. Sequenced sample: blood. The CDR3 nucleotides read TGTGCCAGCAGTGACAGGGGGCAATACGAGCAGTACTTC. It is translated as CASSDRGQYEQYF.